Listed below are T cell receptor beta chains from one sample, sequenced in a study of cytomegalovirus exposure and HLA in healthy donors. Some clones are missing from TCRdb's copy, which holds only in-frame ones; the method was immunoSEQ multiplex PCR. Among about 150,000 clones listed, around 87% were seen once. The specimen was PBMCs. Source of these receptors: a woman aged 30 to 39 in good health and CMV-seronegative. Each CDR3 is given with its conserved first and last residue. D genes are given only for firm matches. Rows may omit the clone size; those that give it use once, few, many or a size class.

j_gene: TRBJ2-1; d_gene: TRBD2; v_gene: TRBV5-4; abundance: once; CDR3aa: CASSLLGGGGEQFF; CDR3nt: TGTGCCAGCAGCTTGTTGGGGGGGGGTGGTGAGCAGTTCTTC
j_gene: TRBJ1-3; d_gene: TRBD1; v_gene: TRBV4-3; abundance: -; CDR3aa: CASSQEDRVGNTIYF; CDR3nt: TGCGCCAGCAGCCAAGAGGACAGGGTTGGAAACACCATATATTTT
j_gene: TRBJ2-2; d_gene: TRBD1; v_gene: TRBV19; abundance: -; CDR3aa: CASTTDKQGAGELFF; CDR3nt: TGTGCCAGTACTACCGATAAACAGGGGGCCGGGGAGCTGTTTTTT
j_gene: TRBJ2-1; d_gene: TRBD2; v_gene: TRBV5-1; abundance: -; CDR3aa: CASSLAGLAGGSYNEQFF; CDR3nt: TGCGCCAGCAGCTTGGCCGGGCTAGCGGGGGGGTCCTACAATGAGCAGTTCTTC
j_gene: TRBJ2-2; d_gene: -; v_gene: TRBV4-3; abundance: -; CDR3aa: CASSQAWLVTTNTGELFF; CDR3nt: TGCGCCAGCAGCCAAGCGTGGTTGGTGACAACGAACACCGGGGAGCTGTTTTTT
j_gene: TRBJ2-3; d_gene: -; v_gene: TRBV28; abundance: -; CDR3aa: CASSLLDTQYF; CDR3nt: TGTGCCAGCAGTCTCCTGGATACGCAGTATTTT
j_gene: TRBJ2-5; d_gene: TRBD1; v_gene: TRBV6-5; abundance: -; CDR3aa: CASSYGITGVETQYF; CDR3nt: TGTGCCAGCAGTTACGGGATTACAGGGGTGGAGACCCAGTACTTC
j_gene: TRBJ2-3; d_gene: TRBD2; v_gene: TRBV5-1; abundance: -; CDR3aa: CASSLAGGGTDTQYF; CDR3nt: TGCGCCAGCAGCTTAGCGGGAGGGGGCACAGATACGCAGTATTTT
j_gene: TRBJ2-7; d_gene: TRBD1; v_gene: TRBV7-2; abundance: -; CDR3aa: CASSPGTDYEQYF; CDR3nt: TGTGCCAGCAGCCCCGGGACAGACTACGAGCAGTACTTC
j_gene: TRBJ1-1; d_gene: -; v_gene: TRBV29-1; abundance: -; CDR3aa: CSVWTVLDTEAFF; CDR3nt: TGCAGCGTCTGGACCGTACTAGATACTGAAGCTTTCTTT
j_gene: TRBJ2-1; d_gene: -; v_gene: TRBV1; abundance: -; CDR3aa: CTSSQEGGRNEQFF; CDR3nt: TGCACCAGCAGCCAAGAGGGGGGACGCAATGAGCAGTTCTTC
j_gene: TRBJ1-2; d_gene: TRBD1; v_gene: TRBV25-1; abundance: -; CDR3aa: CASSEISSTGVEGYTF; CDR3nt: TGTGCCAGCAGTGAGATCTCTTCGACAGGGGTAGAAGGCTACACCTTC
j_gene: TRBJ1-3; d_gene: TRBD1; v_gene: TRBV2; abundance: few; CDR3aa: CASSEDRGSGNTIYF; CDR3nt: TGTGCCAGCAGTGAAGACAGGGGCTCTGGAAACACCATATATTTT
j_gene: TRBJ2-6; d_gene: -; v_gene: TRBV9; abundance: -; CDR3aa: CASSSSVKEPSGANVLTF; CDR3nt: TGTGCCAGCAGCTCAAGCGTCAAGGAGCCTTCTGGGGCCAACGTCCTGACTTTC
j_gene: TRBJ2-1; d_gene: -; v_gene: TRBV4-1; abundance: -; CDR3aa: CASSQDSAARSYNEQFF; CDR3nt: TGCGCCAGCAGCCAAGATTCAGCGGCTCGGTCCTACAATGAGCAGTTCTTC
j_gene: TRBJ2-7; d_gene: TRBD2; v_gene: TRBV6-1; abundance: -; CDR3aa: CASSEALSGGGYEQYF; CDR3nt: TGTGCCAGCAGTGAAGCGCTGAGCGGGGGGGGCTACGAGCAGTACTTC
j_gene: TRBJ2-1; d_gene: -; v_gene: TRBV28; abundance: -; CDR3aa: CASSKLYSWVGPQVDNEQFF; CDR3nt: TGTGCCAGCAGTAAACTATATTCTTGGGTGGGGCCCCAAGTCGACAATGAGCAGTTCTTC
j_gene: TRBJ2-1; d_gene: TRBD2; v_gene: TRBV4-3; abundance: -; CDR3aa: CASSQTSGSYNEQFF; CDR3nt: TGCGCCAGCAGCCAAACTAGCGGCTCCTACAATGAGCAGTTCTTC
j_gene: TRBJ2-1; d_gene: TRBD2; v_gene: TRBV19; abundance: -; CDR3aa: CASSTSGGGAGNEQFF; CDR3nt: TGTGCCAGTAGTACCTCGGGCGGGGGGGCGGGGAATGAGCAGTTCTTC
j_gene: TRBJ1-1; d_gene: -; v_gene: TRBV18; abundance: -; CDR3aa: CASSSTGYTEAFF; CDR3nt: TGTGCCAGCTCATCCACAGGGTACACTGAAGCTTTCTTT
j_gene: TRBJ1-2; d_gene: -; v_gene: TRBV19; abundance: -; CDR3aa: CASSARLANYGYTF; CDR3nt: TGTGCCAGTAGTGCCAGGTTGGCAAACTATGGCTACACCTTC
j_gene: TRBJ2-3; d_gene: -; v_gene: TRBV28; abundance: -; CDR3aa: CASSLGSGFWHTQYF; CDR3nt: TGTGCCAGCAGTTTAGGTTCCGGGTTTTGGCATACGCAGTATTTT
j_gene: TRBJ2-7; d_gene: -; v_gene: TRBV10-3; abundance: -; CDR3aa: CAIKGELSYEQYF; CDR3nt: TGTGCCATCAAGGGGGAGCTCTCCTACGAGCAGTACTTC
j_gene: TRBJ2-5; d_gene: TRBD2; v_gene: TRBV5-1; abundance: -; CDR3aa: CASTRTSGPQETQYF; CDR3nt: TGCGCCAGCACAAGGACTAGCGGACCGCAAGAGACCCAGTACTTC
j_gene: TRBJ2-7; d_gene: TRBD2; v_gene: TRBV10-3; abundance: -; CDR3aa: CAISEPASGGPYEQYF; CDR3nt: TGTGCCATCAGTGAGCCCGCTAGCGGGGGACCCTACGAGCAGTACTTC
j_gene: TRBJ2-7; d_gene: -; v_gene: TRBV27; abundance: -; CDR3aa: CASSSGPANYEQYF; CDR3nt: TGTGCCAGCAGCAGCGGGCCTGCTAACTACGAGCAGTACTTC
j_gene: TRBJ2-1; d_gene: -; v_gene: TRBV27; abundance: -; CDR3aa: CASRPSPGLEQFF; CDR3nt: TGTGCCAGCAGACCCAGCCCAGGGCTGGAGCAGTTCTTC